A selection of T cell receptor beta chains follows, all from one sample in a study of somatic mutations in cytotoxic T cells in rheumatoid arthritis. Clones were sequenced by immunoSEQ multiplex PCR, and TCRdb holds only the in-frame ones, with some missing. The sample contains 5,000 or so clones, more than 75% of which appear only once. Sequenced input: CD8+ T cells sorted from blood. The receptors originated from an adult with rheumatoid arthritis. The CDR3 runs from the conserved cysteine through the conserved F or W. Fields, in order: J gene, clone size, V gene, D gene, CDR3 protein, CDR3 DNA. The D gene is left open where the match is weak. For some rows the clone size is stated as once, few or many, or as a class when expanded; others skip it.

j_call: TRBJ2-2
clone_size: NA
v_call: TRBV28
d_call: TRBD2
cdr3_aa: CASSLYSGGAGELFF
cdr3_nt: TGTGCCAGCAGTTTATACAGCGGGGGGGCCGGGGAGCTGTTTTTT

j_call: TRBJ2-7
clone_size: NA
v_call: TRBV6-5
d_call: TRBD1
cdr3_aa: CASRPGQGDEQYF
cdr3_nt: TGTGCCAGCAGACCCGGACAGGGCGACGAGCAGTACTTC

j_call: TRBJ2-2
clone_size: few
v_call: TRBV4-1
d_call: NA
cdr3_aa: CASSQAWNTGELFF
cdr3_nt: TGCGCCAGCAGCCAAGCCTGGAACACCGGGGAGCTGTTTTTT

j_call: TRBJ1-4
clone_size: NA
v_call: TRBV5-5
d_call: NA
cdr3_aa: CASREANEKLFF
cdr3_nt: TGTGCCAGCCGGGAGGCTAATGAAAAACTGTTTTTT

j_call: TRBJ1-2
clone_size: NA
v_call: TRBV12-5
d_call: NA
cdr3_aa: CASGLGPRGLRDYGYTF
cdr3_nt: TGTGCTAGTGGTTTGGGCCCCCGGGGCTTAAGGGACTATGGCTACACCTTC

j_call: TRBJ1-4
clone_size: NA
v_call: TRBV5-6
d_call: NA
cdr3_aa: CASSEGPRGEKLFF
cdr3_nt: TGTGCCAGCAGCGAGGGACCTAGAGGTGAAAAACTGTTTTTT

j_call: TRBJ1-1
clone_size: NA
v_call: TRBV10-1
d_call: NA
cdr3_aa: CASSVGPPAEAFF
cdr3_nt: TGCGCCAGCAGTGTGGGACCGCCAGCTGAAGCTTTCTTT

j_call: TRBJ1-1
clone_size: NA
v_call: TRBV27
d_call: NA
cdr3_aa: CASSLVSRSEAFF
cdr3_nt: TGTGCCAGCAGTTTAGTGTCTCGGAGTGAAGCTTTCTTT

j_call: TRBJ2-3
clone_size: NA
v_call: TRBV7-9
d_call: NA
cdr3_aa: CASSLVPDTQYF
cdr3_nt: TGTGCCAGCAGCTTGGTTCCAGATACGCAGTATTTT

j_call: TRBJ1-1
clone_size: few
v_call: TRBV5-1
d_call: NA
cdr3_aa: CASSFRPNTEAFF
cdr3_nt: TGCGCCAGCAGCTTTCGGCCGAACACTGAAGCTTTCTTT

j_call: TRBJ2-7
clone_size: few
v_call: TRBV19
d_call: NA
cdr3_aa: CASSIGGGDHEQYF
cdr3_nt: TGTGCCAGTAGTATCGGCGGGGGCGACCACGAGCAGTACTTC

j_call: TRBJ1-1
clone_size: NA
v_call: TRBV2
d_call: NA
cdr3_aa: CASSGQGANTEAFF
cdr3_nt: TGTGCCAGCAGTGGCCAGGGCGCGAACACTGAAGCTTTCTTT

j_call: TRBJ1-2
clone_size: NA
v_call: TRBV19
d_call: TRBD1
cdr3_aa: CASSIGTGNYGYTF
cdr3_nt: TGTGCCAGTAGTATCGGGACAGGGAACTATGGCTACACCTTC